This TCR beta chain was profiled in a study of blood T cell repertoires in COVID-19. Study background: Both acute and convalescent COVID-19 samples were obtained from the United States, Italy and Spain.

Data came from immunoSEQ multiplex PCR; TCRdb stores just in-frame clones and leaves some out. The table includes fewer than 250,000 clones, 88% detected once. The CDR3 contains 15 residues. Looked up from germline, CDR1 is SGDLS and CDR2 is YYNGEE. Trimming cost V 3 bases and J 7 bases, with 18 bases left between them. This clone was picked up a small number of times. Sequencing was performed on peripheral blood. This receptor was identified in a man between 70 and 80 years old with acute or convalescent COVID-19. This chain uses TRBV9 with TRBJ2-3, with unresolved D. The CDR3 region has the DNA TGTGCCAGCAGCGCGACCGGAGTTCGGCAGAATACGCAGTATTTT. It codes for CASSATGVRQNTQYF.